This TCR beta chain comes out of a study of T-cell reconstitution after alpha-beta-depleted transplantation in children (dated by TCRdb to the mid-2010s). At the level of the whole study: T-cell immune reconstitution after TCRalphabeta/CD19-depleted allogeneic hematopoietic cell transplantation in children was quantitatively tracked in the study by means of TCR repertoire profiling. The full study reports these points: Over subsequent months, a decline in hyperexpanded clone frequencies was noted, and after one year, T-cell counts and TCRbeta diversity were mostly ascribed to newly produced T cells. The apparently early alphabetaT-cell count recovery about two months after transplant was reportedly dependent on only several hundred rapidly expanded clones derived from non-depleted graft cells. The high TCRbeta diversity at day 60 in some patients was ascribed to recipient T cells and intrathymic progenitors that had survived conditioning.

The CDR3 sequence holds 16 residues, the cysteine and phenylalanine included. Only the CDR3 part of the read is kept: 48 bases, read in frame from the first base. Via the germline V gene, CDR1 is SNHLY and CDR2 FYNNEI. Germline trimming amounts to 6 bases on V and 2 bases on J, with 8 as the count of junction bases outside the gene matches. The method was PCR. Sequenced on an Illumina HiSeq 2500. To normalize quantification of the TCRbeta repertoire, the TCR libraries were built with molecular barcoding that relied on unique molecular identifiers. TCRdb took the public reads, trimmed them with fastp at Q25, ran MiXCR for clone calling and kept in-frame beta chains. A single entry per CDR3 protein holds the most common genes and DNA from its merged rows. This sample lists some 600,000 distinct CDR3 sequences; 10% to 15% were detected once. Around 2.2% of the sample comes from the top ten. The sample holds many counts of this clonotype. What antigen it recognizes has not been identified. No base-level quality is on record; no much larger clone is a single base apart.

The treatment or condition label on this specimen signifies: allogeneic hematopoietic cell transplantation with graft depleted of TCRalphabeta T cells and CD19 B cells. Transplant recipients were children who received TCRalphabeta/CD19-depleted allogeneic hematopoietic cell grafts. The source material was PBMCs, mostly from graft donor cells, sampled 360 days after TCRalphabeta/CD19-depleted stem cell transplant. The origin of this receptor is a male patient younger than 18 who had a stem cell transplant for acute myeloid leukemia, so the T cells may come from the graft donor. The sequence is built from TRBV2 and TRBJ2-3; 10 bases in between match TRBD2. The bases are TGTGCCAGCAGCAAGCGGGAGGGAAAAAACACAGATACGCAGTATTTT. This codes for CASSKREGKNTDTQYF.